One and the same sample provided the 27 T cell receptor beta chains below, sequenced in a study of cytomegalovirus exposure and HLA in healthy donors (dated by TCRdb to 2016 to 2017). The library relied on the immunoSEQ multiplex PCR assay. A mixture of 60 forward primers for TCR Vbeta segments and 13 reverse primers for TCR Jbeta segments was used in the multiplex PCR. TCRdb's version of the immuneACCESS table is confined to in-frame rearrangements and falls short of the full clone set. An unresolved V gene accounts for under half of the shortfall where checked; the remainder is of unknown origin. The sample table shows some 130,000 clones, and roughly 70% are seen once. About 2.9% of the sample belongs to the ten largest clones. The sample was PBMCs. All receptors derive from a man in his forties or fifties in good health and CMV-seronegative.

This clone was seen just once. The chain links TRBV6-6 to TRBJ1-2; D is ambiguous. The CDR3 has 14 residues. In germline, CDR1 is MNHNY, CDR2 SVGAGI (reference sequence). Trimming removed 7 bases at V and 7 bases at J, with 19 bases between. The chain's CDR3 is CASNRDEPEGGYTF. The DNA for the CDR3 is TGTGCCAGCAATAGAGACGAACCGGAGGGTGGCTACACCTTC.

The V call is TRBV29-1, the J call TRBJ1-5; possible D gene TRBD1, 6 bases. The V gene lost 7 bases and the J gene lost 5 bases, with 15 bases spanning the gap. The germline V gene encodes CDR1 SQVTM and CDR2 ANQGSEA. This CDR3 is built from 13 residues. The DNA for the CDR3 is TGCAGCGCGCAAGAACAGGGCGATCAGCCCCAGCATTTT. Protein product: CSAQEQGDQPQHF.

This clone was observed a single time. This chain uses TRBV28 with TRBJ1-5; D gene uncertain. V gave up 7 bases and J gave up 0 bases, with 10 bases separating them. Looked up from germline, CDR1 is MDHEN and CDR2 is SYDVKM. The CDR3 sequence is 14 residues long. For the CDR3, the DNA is TGTGCCAGCATCTGGAGCTATAGCAATCAGCCCCAGCATTTT. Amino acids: CASIWSYSNQPQHF.

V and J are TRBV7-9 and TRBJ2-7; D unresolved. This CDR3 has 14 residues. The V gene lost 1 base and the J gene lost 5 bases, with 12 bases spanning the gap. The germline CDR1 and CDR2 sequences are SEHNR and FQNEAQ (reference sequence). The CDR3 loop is CASSLEAAANEQYF. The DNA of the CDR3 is TGTGCCAGCAGCTTAGAGGCCGCGGCCAACGAGCAGTACTTC.

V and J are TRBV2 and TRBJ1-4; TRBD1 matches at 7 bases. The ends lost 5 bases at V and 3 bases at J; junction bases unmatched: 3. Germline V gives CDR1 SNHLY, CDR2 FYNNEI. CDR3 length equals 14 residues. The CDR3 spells CASSMTGPNEKLFF. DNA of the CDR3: TGTGCCAGCAGTATGACAGGGCCTAATGAAAAACTGTTTTTT. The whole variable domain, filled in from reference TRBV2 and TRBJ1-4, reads EPEVTQTPSHQVTQMGQEVILRCVPISNHLYFYWYRQILGQKVEFLVSFYNNEISEKSEIFDDQFSVERPDGSNFTLKIRSTKLEDSAMYFCASSMTGPNEKLFFGSGTQLSVL.

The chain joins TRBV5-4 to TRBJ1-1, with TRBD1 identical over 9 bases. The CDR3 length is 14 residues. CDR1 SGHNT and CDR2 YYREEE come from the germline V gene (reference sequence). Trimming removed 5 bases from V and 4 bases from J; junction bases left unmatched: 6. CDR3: CASRGQGWGTEAFF. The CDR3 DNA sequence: TGTGCCAGCAGGGGACAGGGCTGGGGCACTGAAGCTTTCTTT.

The CDR3 region has the DNA TGTGCCAGCAGCTTAGCCCCTAGCGGAAACACAGATACGCAGTATTTT. Translating it yields CASSLAPSGNTDTQYF. The chain carries TRBV11-2 and TRBJ2-3, with TRBD2 matching 7 bases. After removal of 1 base from V and 2 bases from J, the junction contained 6 bases not matched to a gene. The CDR3 totals 16 residues. Looked up from germline, CDR1 is SGHAT and CDR2 is FQNNGV.

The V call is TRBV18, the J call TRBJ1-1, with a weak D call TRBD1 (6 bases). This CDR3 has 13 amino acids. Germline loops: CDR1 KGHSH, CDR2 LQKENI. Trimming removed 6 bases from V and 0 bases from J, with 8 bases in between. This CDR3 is CASSGDMNTEAFF. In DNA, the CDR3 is TGTGCCAGCTCGGGGGACATGAACACTGAAGCTTTCTTT.

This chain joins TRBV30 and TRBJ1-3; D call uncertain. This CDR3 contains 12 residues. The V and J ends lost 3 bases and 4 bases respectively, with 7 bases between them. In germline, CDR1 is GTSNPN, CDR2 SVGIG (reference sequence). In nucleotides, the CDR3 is TGTGCCTGGAGGCGGCCCGGAAACACCATATATTTT. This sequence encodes CAWRRPGNTIYF.

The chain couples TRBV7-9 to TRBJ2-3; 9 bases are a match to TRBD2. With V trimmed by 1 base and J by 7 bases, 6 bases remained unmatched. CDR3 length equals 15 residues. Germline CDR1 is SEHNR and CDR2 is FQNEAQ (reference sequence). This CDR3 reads CASSLEGTSSHTQYF. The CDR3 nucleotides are TGTGCCAGCAGCTTAGAAGGGACTAGCTCACATACGCAGTATTTT.

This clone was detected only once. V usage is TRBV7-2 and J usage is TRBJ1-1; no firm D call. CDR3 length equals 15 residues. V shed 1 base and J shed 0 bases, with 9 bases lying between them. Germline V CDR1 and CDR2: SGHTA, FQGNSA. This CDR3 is CASSLVLSVNTEAFF. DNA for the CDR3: TGTGCCAGCAGCTTAGTCTTGTCAGTGAACACTGAAGCTTTCTTT.

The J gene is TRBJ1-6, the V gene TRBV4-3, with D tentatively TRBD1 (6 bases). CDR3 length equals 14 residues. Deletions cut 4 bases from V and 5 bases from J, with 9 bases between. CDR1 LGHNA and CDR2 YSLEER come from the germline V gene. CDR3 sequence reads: CASSLGHNNSPLHF. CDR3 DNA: TGCGCCAGCAGCCTGGGACATAATAATTCACCCCTCCACTTT.

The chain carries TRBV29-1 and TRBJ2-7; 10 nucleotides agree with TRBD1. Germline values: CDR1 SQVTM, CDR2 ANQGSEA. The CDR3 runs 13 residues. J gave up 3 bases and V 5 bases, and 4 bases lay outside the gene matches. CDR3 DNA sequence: TGCAGCGTTCCGGGACAGGGGTTCTACGAGCAGTACTTC. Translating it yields CSVPGQGFYEQYF.

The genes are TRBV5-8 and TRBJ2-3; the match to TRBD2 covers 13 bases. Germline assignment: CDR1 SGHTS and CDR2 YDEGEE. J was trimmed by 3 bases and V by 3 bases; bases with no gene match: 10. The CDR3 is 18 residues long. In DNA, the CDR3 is TGTGCCAGCAGCTCCGGACTAGCGGGGGCAGGTCGTACAGATACGCAGTATTTT. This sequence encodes CASSSGLAGAGRTDTQYF.

The DNA for the CDR3 is TGTGCCAGCTCACCGGGGACAGGGGAATACTATGGCTACACCTTC. Translated, it gives CASSPGTGEYYGYTF. This chain connects TRBV18 to TRBJ1-2; 10 positions match TRBD1. With 3 bases clipped from V and 3 bases from J, the junction kept 4 bases outside the gene matches. The CDR3 is 15 amino acids. CDR1 and CDR2 from the germline V gene are KGHSH and LQKENI.

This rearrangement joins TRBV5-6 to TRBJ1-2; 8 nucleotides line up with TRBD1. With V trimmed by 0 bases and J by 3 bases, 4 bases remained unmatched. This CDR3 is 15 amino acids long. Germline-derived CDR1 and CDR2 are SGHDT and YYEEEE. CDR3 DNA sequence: TGTGCCAGCAGCTTGGGGGTACAGGGGGACTATGGCTACACCTTC. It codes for CASSLGVQGDYGYTF.

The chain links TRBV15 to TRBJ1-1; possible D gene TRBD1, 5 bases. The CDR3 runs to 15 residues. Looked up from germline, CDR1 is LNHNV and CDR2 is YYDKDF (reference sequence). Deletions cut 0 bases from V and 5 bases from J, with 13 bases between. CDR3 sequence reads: CATSRDSGLGTEAFF. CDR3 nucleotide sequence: TGTGCCACCAGCAGAGATTCGGGACTAGGGACTGAAGCTTTCTTT.

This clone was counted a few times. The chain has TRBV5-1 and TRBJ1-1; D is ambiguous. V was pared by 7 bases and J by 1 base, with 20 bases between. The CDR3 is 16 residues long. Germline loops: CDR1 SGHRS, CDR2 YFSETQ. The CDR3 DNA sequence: TGCGCCAGCCAGAATGGGAAGACGGGGAGGAACACTGAAGCTTTCTTT. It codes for CASQNGKTGRNTEAFF. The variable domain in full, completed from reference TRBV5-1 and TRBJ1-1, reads KAGVTQTPRYLIKTRGQQVTLSCSPISGHRSVSWYQQTPGQGLQFLFEYFSETQRNKGNFPGRFSGRQFSNSRSEMNVSTLELGDSALYLCASQNGKTGRNTEAFFGQGTRLTVV.

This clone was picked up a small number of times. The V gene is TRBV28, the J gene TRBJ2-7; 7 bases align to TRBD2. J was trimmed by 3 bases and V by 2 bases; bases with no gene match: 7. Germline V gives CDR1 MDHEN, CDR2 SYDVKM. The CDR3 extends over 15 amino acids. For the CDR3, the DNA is TGTGCCAGCAGTTTAGTCCGGCGGGAGATCTACGAGCAGTACTTC. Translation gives CASSLVRREIYEQYF. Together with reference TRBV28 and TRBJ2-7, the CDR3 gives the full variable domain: DVKVTQSSRYLVKRTGEKVFLECVQDMDHENMFWYRQDPGLGLRLIYFSYDVKMKEKGDIPEGYSVSREKKERFSLILESASTNQTSMYLCASSLVRREIYEQYFGPGTRLTVT.

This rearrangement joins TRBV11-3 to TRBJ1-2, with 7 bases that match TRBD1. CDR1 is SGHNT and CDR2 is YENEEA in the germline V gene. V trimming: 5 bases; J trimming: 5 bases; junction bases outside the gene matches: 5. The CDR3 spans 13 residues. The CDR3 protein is CASSQGTEYGYTF. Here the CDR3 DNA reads TGTGCCAGCAGCCAGGGGACAGAGTATGGCTACACCTTC.

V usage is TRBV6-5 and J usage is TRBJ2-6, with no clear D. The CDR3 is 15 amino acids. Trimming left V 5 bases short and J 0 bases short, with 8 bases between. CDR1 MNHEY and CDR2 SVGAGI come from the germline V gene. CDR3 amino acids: CASSRSFSGANVLTF. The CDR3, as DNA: TGTGCCAGCAGTCGGAGTTTCTCTGGGGCCAACGTCCTGACTTTC.

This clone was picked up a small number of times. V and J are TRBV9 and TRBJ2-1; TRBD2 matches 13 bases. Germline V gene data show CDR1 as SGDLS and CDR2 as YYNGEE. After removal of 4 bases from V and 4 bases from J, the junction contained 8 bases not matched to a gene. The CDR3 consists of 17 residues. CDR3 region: CASSLGLAGPPYNEQFF. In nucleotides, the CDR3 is TGTGCCAGCAGCTTGGGACTAGCGGGACCGCCTTACAATGAGCAGTTCTTC.

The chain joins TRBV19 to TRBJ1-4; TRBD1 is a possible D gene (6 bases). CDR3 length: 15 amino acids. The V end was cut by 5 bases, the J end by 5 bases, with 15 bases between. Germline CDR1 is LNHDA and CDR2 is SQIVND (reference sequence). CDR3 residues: CASSGGQLRNEKLFF. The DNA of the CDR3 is TGTGCCAGTAGTGGTGGACAGCTACGGAATGAAAAACTGTTTTTT.

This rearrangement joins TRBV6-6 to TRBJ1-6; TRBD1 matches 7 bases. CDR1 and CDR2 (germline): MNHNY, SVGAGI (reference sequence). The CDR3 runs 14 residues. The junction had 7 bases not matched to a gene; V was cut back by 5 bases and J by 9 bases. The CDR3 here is CASSRGRGLSPLHF. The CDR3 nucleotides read TGTGCCAGCAGTCGCGGGAGGGGGCTTTCACCCCTCCACTTT.

The CDR3 region has the DNA TGTGCCAGCAGCGGAAGCGGGGATCAAGAGACCCAGTACTTC. Translated, it gives CASSGSGDQETQYF. This chain joins TRBV9 and TRBJ2-5; 7 positions match TRBD2. From germline, CDR1 is SGDLS and CDR2 YYNGEE. J lost 2 bases, V lost 3 bases, and 4 bases had no gene match. This CDR3 has 14 residues.

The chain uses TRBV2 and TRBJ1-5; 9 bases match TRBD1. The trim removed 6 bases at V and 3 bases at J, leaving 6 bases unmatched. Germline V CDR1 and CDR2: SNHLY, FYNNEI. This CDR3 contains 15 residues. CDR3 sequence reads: CASRITGGTNQPQHF. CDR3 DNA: TGTGCCAGCAGAATTACAGGGGGCACCAATCAGCCCCAGCATTTT.

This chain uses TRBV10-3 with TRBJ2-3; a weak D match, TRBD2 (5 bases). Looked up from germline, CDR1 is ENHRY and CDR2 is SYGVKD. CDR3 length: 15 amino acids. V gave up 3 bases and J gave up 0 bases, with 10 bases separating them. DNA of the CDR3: TGTGCCATCAGTGATGGAGCGGCAAGCACAGATACGCAGTATTTT. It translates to CAISDGAASTDTQYF.